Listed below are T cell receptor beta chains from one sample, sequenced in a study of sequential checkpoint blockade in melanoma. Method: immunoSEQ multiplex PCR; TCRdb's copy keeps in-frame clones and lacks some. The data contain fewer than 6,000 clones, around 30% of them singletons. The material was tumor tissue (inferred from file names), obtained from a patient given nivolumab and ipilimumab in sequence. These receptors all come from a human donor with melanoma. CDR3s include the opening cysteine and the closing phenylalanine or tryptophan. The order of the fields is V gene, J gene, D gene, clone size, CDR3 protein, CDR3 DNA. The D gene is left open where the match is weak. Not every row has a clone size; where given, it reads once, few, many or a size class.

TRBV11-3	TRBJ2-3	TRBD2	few	CASSLETSVPPWTDTQYF	TGTGCCAGCAGCTTAGAAACTAGCGTGCCCCCCTGGACAGATACGCAGTATTTT
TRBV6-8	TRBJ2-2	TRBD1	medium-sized	CASSSLTGSVGELFF	TGTGCCAGCAGTTCCTTGACAGGGTCGGTCGGGGAGCTGTTTTTT
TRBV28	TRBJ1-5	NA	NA	CASSRSGASNQPQHF	TGTGCCAGCAGCCGTTCGGGGGCTAGCAATCAGCCCCAGCATTTT
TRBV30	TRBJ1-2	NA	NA	CAWSKIGSFYGYTF	TGTGCCTGGAGTAAGATCGGATCCTTTTATGGCTACACCTTC
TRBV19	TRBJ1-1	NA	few	CASSLRGGMNTEAFF	TGTGCCAGTAGTCTTCGGGGGGGCATGAACACTGAAGCTTTCTTT
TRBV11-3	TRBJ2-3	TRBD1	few	CASSRTGGLSDTQYF	TGTGCCAGCAGCCGGACAGGGGGCTTATCAGATACGCAGTATTTT
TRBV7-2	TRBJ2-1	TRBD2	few	CASSPAGGRLNEQFF	TGTGCCAGCAGCCCAGCCGGCGGGAGGTTGAATGAGCAGTTCTTC
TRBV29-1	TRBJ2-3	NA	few	CSVAVGLSTDTQYF	TGCAGCGTTGCGGTAGGGCTTAGCACAGATACGCAGTATTTT
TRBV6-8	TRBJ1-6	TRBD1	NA	CASSPTGDNSPLHF	TGTGCCAGCAGCCCTACAGGGGACAATTCACCCCTCCACTTT
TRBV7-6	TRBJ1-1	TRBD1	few	CASSSDREYNTEAFF	TGTGCCAGCAGTTCCGACAGGGAGTATAACACTGAAGCTTTCTTT
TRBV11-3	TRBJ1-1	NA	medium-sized	CASSLGGKGTEAFF	TGTGCCAGCAGTTTAGGGGGAAAGGGCACTGAAGCTTTCTTT
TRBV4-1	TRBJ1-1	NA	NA	CASSQAGGQLNTEAFF	TGCGCCAGCAGCCAAGCCGGTGGGCAGTTGAACACTGAAGCTTTCTTT
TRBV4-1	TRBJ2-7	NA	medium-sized	CASSQTTSTYEQYF	TGCGCCAGCAGCCAAACGACATCCACCTACGAGCAGTACTTC
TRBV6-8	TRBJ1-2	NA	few	CASSYEPSGYGYTF	TGTGCCAGCAGTTACGAACCTTCTGGCTATGGCTACACCTTC
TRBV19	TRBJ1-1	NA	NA	CASTDRMNTEAFF	TGTGCCAGTACTGACAGGATGAACACTGAAGCTTTCTTT
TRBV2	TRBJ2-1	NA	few	CASSPGYLQGTWRNEQFF	TGTGCCAGCAGCCCCGGATATTTACAGGGAACGTGGAGGAATGAGCAGTTCTTC
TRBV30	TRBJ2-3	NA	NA	CAWSVTADTQYF	TGTGCCTGGAGTGTAACGGCAGATACGCAGTATTTT
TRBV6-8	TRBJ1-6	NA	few	CASRPAGSPLHF	TGTGCCAGCAGACCAGCTGGTTCACCCCTCCACTTT
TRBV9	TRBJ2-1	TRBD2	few	CASSARGLAGINEQFF	TGTGCCAGCAGCGCGAGGGGACTAGCGGGGATCAATGAGCAGTTCTTC
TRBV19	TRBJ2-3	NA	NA	CASSITGGHANIAQYF	TGTGCCAGTAGTATAACAGGCGGCCACGCGAACATTGCGCAGTATTTT
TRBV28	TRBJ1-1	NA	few	CASSPPRWVGTEAFF	TGTGCCAGCAGTCCGCCTCGGTGGGTGGGCACTGAAGCTTTCTTT
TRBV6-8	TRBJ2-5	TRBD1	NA	CATRGQGAARETQYF	TGTGCAACCCGCGGTCAGGGGGCAGCTCGGGAGACCCAGTACTTC
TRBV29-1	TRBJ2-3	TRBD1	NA	CSVDGTGTGGSTDTQYF	TGCAGCGTGGATGGAACCGGGACAGGGGGTTCCACAGATACGCAGTATTTT
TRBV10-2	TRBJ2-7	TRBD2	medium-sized	CASSEGVAGVYEQYF	TGCGCCAGCAGTGAGGGGGTAGCGGGGGTTTATGAGCAGTACTTC
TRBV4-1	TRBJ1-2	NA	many	CASSPLGGNYGYTF	TGCGCCAGCAGCCCGCTGGGGGGGAACTATGGCTACACCTTC
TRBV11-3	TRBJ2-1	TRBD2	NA	CASSLVAGARNEQFF	TGTGCCAGCAGCTTGGTAGCGGGAGCCCGCAATGAGCAGTTCTTC
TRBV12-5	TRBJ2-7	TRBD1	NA	CASTLGTGPYEQYF	TGTGCCAGCACCCTGGGGACAGGTCCCTACGAGCAGTACTTC
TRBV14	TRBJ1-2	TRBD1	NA	CASSQLGQGSYGYTF	TGTGCCAGCAGCCAATTGGGACAGGGGAGCTATGGCTACACCTTC
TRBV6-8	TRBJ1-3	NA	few	CASIDRWGGGNTIYF	TGTGCCAGCATCGATAGATGGGGGGGTGGAAACACCATATATTTT
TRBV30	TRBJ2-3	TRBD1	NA	CAWSGADRDPDTQYF	TGTGCCTGGAGTGGAGCGGACAGGGACCCAGATACGCAGTATTTT
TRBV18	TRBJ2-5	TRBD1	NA	CASSTGMETQYF	TGTGCCAGCTCGACAGGGATGGAGACCCAGTACTTC
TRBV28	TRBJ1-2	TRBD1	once	CASGPWDRATSGYTF	TGTGCCAGCGGCCCATGGGACAGGGCCACCTCGGGCTACACCTTC